This T cell receptor (beta chain) was obtained from a study of blood T cell repertoires in COVID-19. Germline V gene data show CDR1 as SGHTA and CDR2 as FQGNSA. The CDR3 has 15 amino acids. The V end lost 0 bases, the J end lost 4 bases, and 11 bases lay between the germline ends. The method was immunoSEQ multiplex PCR; TCRdb's version includes in-frame clones alone and lacks a portion of them. This table holds approximately 190,000 clones, 70% to 90% found once. This receptor was identified in a man aged 80 or over with acute or convalescent COVID-19. Input material: peripheral blood. The chain joins TRBV7-2 to TRBJ2-3; TRBD2 might be the D (6 bases). CDR3 protein: CASSLADRESDTQYF. The DNA for the CDR3 is TGTGCCAGCAGCTTAGCCGACCGGGAGTCAGATACGCAGTATTTT.